What follows are 2 T cell receptor beta chains derived from one specimen sequenced in a study of graft-versus-host responses after intestinal transplantation. Sequencing used immunoSEQ multiplex PCR; TCRdb keeps in-frame clones, though not all of them. The table includes 85,000 to 95,000 clones, 85% to 95% detected once. These receptors' targets are unknown. This specimen was unstimulated CD8+ T cells sorted from spleen or lymph node cells, taken before intestinal transplant. These TCRs come from a human donor who received an intestinal transplant.

The J gene is TRBJ2-1, the V gene TRBV18; 11 nucleotides agree with TRBD2. Germline trimming cut 0 bases from V and 4 bases from J; bases unmatched to any gene: 5. Germline V gene lookup returns CDR1 KGHSH and CDR2 LQKENI. The CDR3 is 17 amino acids. The CDR3 here is CASSPPATSGEYNEQFF. CDR3 nucleotide sequence: TGTGCCAGCTCACCACCGGCGACTAGCGGGGAGTACAATGAGCAGTTCTTC.

This chain uses TRBV7-8 with TRBJ1-6; 11 nucleotides align to TRBD1. Trimming cost V 2 bases and J 9 bases; bases outside gene matches: 9. Germline values: CDR1 SGHVS, CDR2 FQNEAQ. The CDR3 length is 17 residues. The CDR3 coding sequence is TGTGCCAGCAGCTTACTGGACAGGGGGCTAGGTTTTTCACCCCTCCACTTT. Its translation: CASSLLDRGLGFSPLHF.